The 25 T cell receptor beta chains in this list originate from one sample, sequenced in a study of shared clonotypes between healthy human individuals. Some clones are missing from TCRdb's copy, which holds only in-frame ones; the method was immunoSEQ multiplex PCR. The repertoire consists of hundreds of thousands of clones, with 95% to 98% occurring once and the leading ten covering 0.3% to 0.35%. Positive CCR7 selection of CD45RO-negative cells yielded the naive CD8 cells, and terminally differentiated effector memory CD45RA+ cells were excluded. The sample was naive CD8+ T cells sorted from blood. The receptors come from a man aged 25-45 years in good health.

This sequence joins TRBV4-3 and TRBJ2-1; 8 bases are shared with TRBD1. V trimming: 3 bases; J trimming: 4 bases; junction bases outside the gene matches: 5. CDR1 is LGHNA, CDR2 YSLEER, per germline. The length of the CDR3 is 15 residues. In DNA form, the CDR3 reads TGCGCCAGCAGCCAGAACAGGGGGTTATACAATGAGCAGTTCTTC. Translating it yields CASSQNRGLYNEQFF.

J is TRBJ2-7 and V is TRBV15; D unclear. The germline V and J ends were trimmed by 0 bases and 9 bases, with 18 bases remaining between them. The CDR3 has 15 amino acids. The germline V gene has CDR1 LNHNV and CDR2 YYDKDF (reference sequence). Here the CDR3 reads CATSRDVTKSEAQYF. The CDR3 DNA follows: TGTGCCACCAGCAGAGATGTAACCAAGAGCGAGGCGCAGTACTTC. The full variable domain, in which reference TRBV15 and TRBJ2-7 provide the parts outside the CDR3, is DAMVIQNPRYQVTQFGKPVTLSCSQTLNHNVMYWYQQKSSQAPKLLFHYYDKDFNNEADTPDNFQSRRPNTSFCFLDIRSPGLGDTAMYLCATSRDVTKSEAQYFGPGTRLTVT.

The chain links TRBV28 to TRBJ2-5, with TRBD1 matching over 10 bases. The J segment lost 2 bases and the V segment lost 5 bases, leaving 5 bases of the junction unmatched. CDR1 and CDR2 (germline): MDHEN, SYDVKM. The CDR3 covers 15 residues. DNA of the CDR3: TGTGCCAGCAGTCCACGGACAGGGGGTCAAGAGACCCAGTACTTC. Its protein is CASSPRTGGQETQYF.

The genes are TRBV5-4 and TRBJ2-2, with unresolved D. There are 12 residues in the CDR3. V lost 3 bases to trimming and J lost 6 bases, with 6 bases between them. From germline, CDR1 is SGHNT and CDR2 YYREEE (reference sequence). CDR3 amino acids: CASSYGSGELFF. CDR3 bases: TGTGCCAGCAGCTACGGTTCCGGGGAGCTGTTTTTT.

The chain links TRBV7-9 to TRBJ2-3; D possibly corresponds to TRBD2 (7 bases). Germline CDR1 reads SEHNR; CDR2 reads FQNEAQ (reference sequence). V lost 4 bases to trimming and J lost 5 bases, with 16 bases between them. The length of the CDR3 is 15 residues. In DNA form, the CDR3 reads TGTGCCAGCAGCTACGGGGCGGGGGCCGGAGATACGCAGTATTTT. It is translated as CASSYGAGAGDTQYF.

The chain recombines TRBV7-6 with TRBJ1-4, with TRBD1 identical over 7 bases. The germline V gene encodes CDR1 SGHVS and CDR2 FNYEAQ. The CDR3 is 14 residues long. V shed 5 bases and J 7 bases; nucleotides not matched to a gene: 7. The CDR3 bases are TGTGCCAGCAGCATCGGACAGGTCCGTGAAAAACTGTTTTTT. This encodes CASSIGQVREKLFF.

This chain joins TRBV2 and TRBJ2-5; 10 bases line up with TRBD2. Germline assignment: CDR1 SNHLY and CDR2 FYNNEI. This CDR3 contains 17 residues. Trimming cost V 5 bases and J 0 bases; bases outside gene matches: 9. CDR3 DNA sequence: TGTGCCAGCAGTCCCCGGGGTAGCGGGGGGTACCAAGAGACCCAGTACTTC. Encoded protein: CASSPRGSGGYQETQYF.

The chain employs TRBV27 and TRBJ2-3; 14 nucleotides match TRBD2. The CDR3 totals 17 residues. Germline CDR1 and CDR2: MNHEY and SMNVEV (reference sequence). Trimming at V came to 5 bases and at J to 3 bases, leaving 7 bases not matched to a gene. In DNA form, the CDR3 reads TGTGCCAGCAGTCCATGGACTAGCGGGAGGATTACAGATACGCAGTATTTT. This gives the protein CASSPWTSGRITDTQYF.

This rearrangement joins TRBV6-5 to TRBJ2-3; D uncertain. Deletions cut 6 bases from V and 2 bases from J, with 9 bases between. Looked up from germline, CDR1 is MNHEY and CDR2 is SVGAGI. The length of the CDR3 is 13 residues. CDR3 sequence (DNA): TGTGCCAGCAGACCCCGCCCCACAGATACGCAGTATTTT. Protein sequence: CASRPRPTDTQYF.

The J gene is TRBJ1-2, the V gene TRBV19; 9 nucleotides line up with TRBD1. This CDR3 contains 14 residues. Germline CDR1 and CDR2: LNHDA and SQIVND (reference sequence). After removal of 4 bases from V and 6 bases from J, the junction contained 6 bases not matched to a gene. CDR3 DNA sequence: TGTGCCAGTAGTACGCGGACAGGGGCGGATGGCTACACCTTC. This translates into CASSTRTGADGYTF.

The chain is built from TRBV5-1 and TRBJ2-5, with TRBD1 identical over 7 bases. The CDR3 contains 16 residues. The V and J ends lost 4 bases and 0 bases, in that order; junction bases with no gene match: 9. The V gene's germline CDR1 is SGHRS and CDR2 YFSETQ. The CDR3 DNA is TGCGCCAGCAGCCCGATGGTTGGGACAGACCAAGAGACCCAGTACTTC. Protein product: CASSPMVGTDQETQYF.

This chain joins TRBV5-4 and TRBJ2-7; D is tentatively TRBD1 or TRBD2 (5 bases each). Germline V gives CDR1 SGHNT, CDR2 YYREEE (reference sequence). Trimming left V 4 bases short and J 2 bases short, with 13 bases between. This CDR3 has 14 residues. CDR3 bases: TGTGCCAGCAGCCCCGGGACCGTAACCTACGAGCAGTACTTC. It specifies CASSPGTVTYEQYF.

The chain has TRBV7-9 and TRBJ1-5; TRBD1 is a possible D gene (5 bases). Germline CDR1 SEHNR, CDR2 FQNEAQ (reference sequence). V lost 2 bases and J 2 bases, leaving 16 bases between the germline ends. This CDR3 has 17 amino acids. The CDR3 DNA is TGTGCCAGCAGCTTAAGTGGGGACCGTGCCCGCAATCAGCCCCAGCATTTT. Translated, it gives CASSLSGDRARNQPQHF. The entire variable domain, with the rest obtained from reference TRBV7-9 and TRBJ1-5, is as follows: DTGVSQNPRHKITKRGQNVTFRCDPISEHNRLYWYRQTLGQGPEFLTYFQNEAQLEKSRLLSDRFSAERPKGSFSTLEIQRTEQGDSAMYLCASSLSGDRARNQPQHFGDGTRLSIL.

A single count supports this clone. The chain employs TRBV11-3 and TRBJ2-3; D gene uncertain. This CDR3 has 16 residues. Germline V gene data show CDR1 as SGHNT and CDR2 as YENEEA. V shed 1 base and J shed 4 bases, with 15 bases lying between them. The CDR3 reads CASSLGRVKRADTQYF. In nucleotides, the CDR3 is TGTGCCAGCAGCTTAGGACGGGTAAAGCGTGCAGATACGCAGTATTTT.

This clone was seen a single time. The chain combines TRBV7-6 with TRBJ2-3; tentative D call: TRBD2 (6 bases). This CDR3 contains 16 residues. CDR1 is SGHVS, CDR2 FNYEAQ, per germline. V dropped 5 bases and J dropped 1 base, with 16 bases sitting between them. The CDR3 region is CASSESSSDRTDTQYF. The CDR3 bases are TGTGCCAGCAGCGAGTCTTCTAGCGATCGCACAGATACGCAGTATTTT.

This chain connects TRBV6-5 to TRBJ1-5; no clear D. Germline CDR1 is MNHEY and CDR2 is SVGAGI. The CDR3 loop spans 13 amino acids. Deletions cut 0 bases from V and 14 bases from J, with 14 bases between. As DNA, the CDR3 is TGTGCCAGCAGTTACTCGAATCCTTGGAAGGAGCATTTT. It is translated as CASSYSNPWKEHF.

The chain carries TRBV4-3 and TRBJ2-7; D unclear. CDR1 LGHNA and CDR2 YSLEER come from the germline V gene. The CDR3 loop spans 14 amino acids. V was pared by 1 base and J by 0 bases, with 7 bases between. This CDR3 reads CASSQGVISYEQYF. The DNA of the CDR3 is TGCGCCAGCAGCCAAGGGGTAATCTCCTACGAGCAGTACTTC.

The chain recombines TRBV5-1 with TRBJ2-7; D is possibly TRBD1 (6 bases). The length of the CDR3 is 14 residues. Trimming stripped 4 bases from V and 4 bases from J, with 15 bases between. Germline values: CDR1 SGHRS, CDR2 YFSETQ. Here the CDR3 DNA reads TGCGCCAGCAGCCCGGTCAACAGGGATTACGAGCAGTACTTC. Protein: CASSPVNRDYEQYF.

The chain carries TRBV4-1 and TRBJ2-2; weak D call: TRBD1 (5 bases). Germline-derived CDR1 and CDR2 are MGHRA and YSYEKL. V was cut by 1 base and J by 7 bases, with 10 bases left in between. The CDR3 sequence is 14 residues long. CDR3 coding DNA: TGCGCCAGCAGCCAAGCCCCAGGGATCGGGGAGCTGTTTTTT. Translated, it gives CASSQAPGIGELFF.

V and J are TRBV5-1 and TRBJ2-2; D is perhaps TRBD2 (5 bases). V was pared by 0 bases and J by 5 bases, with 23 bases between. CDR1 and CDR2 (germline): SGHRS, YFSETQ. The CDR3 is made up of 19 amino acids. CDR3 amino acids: CASSLGDRTYGSLTGELFF. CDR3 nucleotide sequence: TGCGCCAGCAGCTTGGGAGACCGTACTTATGGGAGCCTTACCGGGGAGCTGTTTTTT.

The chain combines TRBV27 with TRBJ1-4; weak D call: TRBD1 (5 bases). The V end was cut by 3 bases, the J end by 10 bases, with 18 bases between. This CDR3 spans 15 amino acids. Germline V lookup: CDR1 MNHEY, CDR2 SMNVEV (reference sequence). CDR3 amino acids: CASSLYQGTPGKLFF. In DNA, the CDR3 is TGTGCCAGCAGTTTGTACCAGGGAACACCGGGAAAACTGTTTTTT.

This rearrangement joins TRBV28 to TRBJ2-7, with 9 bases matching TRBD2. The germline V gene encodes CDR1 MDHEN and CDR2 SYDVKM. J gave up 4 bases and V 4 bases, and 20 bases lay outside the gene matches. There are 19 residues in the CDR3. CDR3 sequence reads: CASSSHRAAGGKFEYEQYF. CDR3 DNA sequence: TGTGCCAGCAGTTCCCACCGCGCAGCGGGAGGTAAATTCGAGTACGAGCAGTACTTC.

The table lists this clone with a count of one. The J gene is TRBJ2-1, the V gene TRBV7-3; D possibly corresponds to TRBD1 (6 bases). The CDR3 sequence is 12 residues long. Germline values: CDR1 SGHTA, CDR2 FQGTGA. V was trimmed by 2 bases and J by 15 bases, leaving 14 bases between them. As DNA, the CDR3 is TGTGCCAGCAGCTTACTCTCAGGGGAATGGTTCTTC. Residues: CASSLLSGEWFF.

Written as DNA, the CDR3 is TGTGCCAGCAGCTCGAACTTCGGCGGTGAGCAGTTCTTC. Amino acid sequence: CASSSNFGGEQFF. This chain joins TRBV11-2 and TRBJ2-1; D uncertain. Germline V gene sequence: CDR1 SGHAT, CDR2 FQNNGV. The V end lost 4 bases, the J end lost 9 bases, and 13 bases lay between the germline ends. This CDR3 spans 13 amino acids.

CDR3 loop: CASSIALGLAAYNEQFF. The DNA of the CDR3 is TGTGCCAGTAGTATAGCCCTAGGACTAGCGGCCTACAATGAGCAGTTCTTC. The genes are TRBV19 and TRBJ2-1; TRBD2 matches 10 bases. V lost 1 base, J lost 2 bases, and 5 bases stayed unmatched. CDR1 and CDR2 from the germline V gene are LNHDA and SQIVND (reference sequence). The length of the CDR3 is 17 residues.